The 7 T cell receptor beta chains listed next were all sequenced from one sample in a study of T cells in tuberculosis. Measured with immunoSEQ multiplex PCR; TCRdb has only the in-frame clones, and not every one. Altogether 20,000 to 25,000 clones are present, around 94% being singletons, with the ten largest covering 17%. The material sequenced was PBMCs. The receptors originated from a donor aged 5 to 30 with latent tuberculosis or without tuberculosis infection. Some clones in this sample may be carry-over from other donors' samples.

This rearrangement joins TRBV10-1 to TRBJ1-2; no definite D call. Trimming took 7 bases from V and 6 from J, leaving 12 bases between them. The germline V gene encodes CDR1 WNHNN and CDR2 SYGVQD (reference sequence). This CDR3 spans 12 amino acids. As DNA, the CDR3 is TGCGCCAGCACAGGATTCTCGGATGGCTACACCTTC. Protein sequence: CASTGFSDGYTF.

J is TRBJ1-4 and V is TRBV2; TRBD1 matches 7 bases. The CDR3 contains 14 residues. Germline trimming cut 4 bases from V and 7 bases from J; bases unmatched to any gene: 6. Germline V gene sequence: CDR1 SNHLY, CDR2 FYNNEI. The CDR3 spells CASSGDQGGEKLFF. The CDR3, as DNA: TGTGCCAGCAGTGGGGACCAGGGGGGTGAAAAACTGTTTTTT.

The CDR3 DNA reads TGTGCCAGCAGTTTAACAGGCATCAATCAGCCCCAGCATTTT. This encodes CASSLTGINQPQHF. This chain connects TRBV27 to TRBJ1-5; weak D call: TRBD1 (5 bases). The CDR3 has 14 residues. The germline CDR1 and CDR2 sequences are MNHEY and SMNVEV (reference sequence). V was clipped by 2 bases and J by 3 bases, with 8 bases between them.

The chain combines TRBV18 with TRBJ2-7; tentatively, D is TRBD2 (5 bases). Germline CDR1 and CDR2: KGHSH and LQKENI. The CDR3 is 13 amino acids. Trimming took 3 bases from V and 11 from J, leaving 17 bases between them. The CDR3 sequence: CASSPASAALKYF. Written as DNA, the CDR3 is TGTGCCAGCTCACCCGCCTCAGCGGCTTTAAAGTACTTC.

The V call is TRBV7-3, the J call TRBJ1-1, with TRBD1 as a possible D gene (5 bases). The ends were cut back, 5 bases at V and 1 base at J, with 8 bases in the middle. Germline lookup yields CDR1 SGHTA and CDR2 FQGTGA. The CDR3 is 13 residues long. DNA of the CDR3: TGTGCCAGCAGCGGACACCCGAACACTGAAGCTTTCTTT. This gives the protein CASSGHPNTEAFF.

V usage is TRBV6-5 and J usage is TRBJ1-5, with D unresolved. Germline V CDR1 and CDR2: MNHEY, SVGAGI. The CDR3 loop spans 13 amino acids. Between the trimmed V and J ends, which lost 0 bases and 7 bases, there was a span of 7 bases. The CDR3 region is CASSYSFGQPQHF. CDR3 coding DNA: TGTGCCAGCAGTTACTCGTTCGGGCAGCCCCAGCATTTT.

The CDR3 here is CASSPRAGGAGEQFF. The CDR3 DNA follows: TGCGCCAGCAGCCCTCGGGCAGGGGGCGCGGGTGAGCAGTTCTTC. The chain has TRBV5-1 and TRBJ2-1, with 8 nucleotides matching TRBD1. J gave up 9 bases and V 4 bases, and 12 bases lay outside the gene matches. This CDR3 comprises 15 residues. Germline CDR1 is SGHRS and CDR2 is YFSETQ.